A single sample gave rise to the 22 T cell receptor beta chains below, sequenced in a study of OX40 agonist ivuxolimab in advanced cancers. The method was immunoSEQ multiplex PCR; TCRdb's version includes in-frame clones alone and lacks a portion of them. The data show tens of thousands of clones, around 85% seen once. The material sequenced was CD4+ or CD8+ T cells sorted from blood, taken in a trial of the OX40 agonist ivuxolimab. These receptors came from an adult with an advanced solid tumor such as melanoma, head and neck, liver or kidney cancer.

The chain joins TRBV28 to TRBJ2-3; D may be TRBD2 (5 bases). Germline V gene sequence: CDR1 MDHEN, CDR2 SYDVKM. V was clipped by 3 bases and J by 0 bases, with 7 bases between them. The CDR3 totals 14 residues. The CDR3 nucleotides are TGTGCCAGCAGTTTTTCGGGGAGCACAGATACGCAGTATTTT. Amino acids: CASSFSGSTDTQYF.

The chain uses TRBV5-5 and TRBJ2-1; 8 bases match TRBD2. This CDR3 comprises 15 residues. Looked up from germline, CDR1 is SGHKS and CDR2 is YYEKEE (reference sequence). Trimming removed 0 bases from V and 8 bases from J; junction bases left unmatched: 7. The CDR3 loop reads CASSLVSGVDDEQFF. In nucleotides, the CDR3 is TGTGCCAGCAGCTTGGTTAGCGGGGTAGACGATGAGCAGTTCTTC.

The chain is built from TRBV28 and TRBJ2-2; 14 positions match TRBD2. Germline V gene data show CDR1 as MDHEN and CDR2 as SYDVKM. Germline trimming cut 7 bases from V and 5 bases from J; bases unmatched to any gene: 3. CDR3 length: 15 residues. This CDR3 is CASNGLAGGTGELFF. CDR3 nucleotides: TGTGCCAGCAACGGACTAGCGGGAGGAACCGGGGAGCTGTTTTTT. The whole variable domain, remainder taken from reference TRBV28 and TRBJ2-2, is DVKVTQSSRYLVKRTGEKVFLECVQDMDHENMFWYRQDPGLGLRLIYFSYDVKMKEKGDIPEGYSVSREKKERFSLILESASTNQTSMYLCASNGLAGGTGELFFGEGSRLTVL.

The chain is built from TRBV4-1 and TRBJ2-4; D is ambiguous. CDR3 size: 18 residues. Germline V CDR1 and CDR2: MGHRA, YSYEKL. Trimming shortened V by 2 bases and J by 6 bases, and 23 bases separated the two germline ends. The CDR3 spells CASSQPQLKESVRNIQYF. For the CDR3, the DNA is TGCGCCAGCAGCCAACCCCAATTAAAAGAATCCGTGAGAAACATTCAGTACTTC.

The chain combines TRBV18 with TRBJ2-3; D remains ambiguous. Trimming took off 0 bases at V and 5 bases at J, with 3 bases between the two ends. Germline V lookup: CDR1 KGHSH, CDR2 LQKENI. CDR3 length: 12 residues. The CDR3, as DNA: TGTGCCAGCTCACCACCGCAAGATACGCAGTATTTT. Its protein is CASSPPQDTQYF.

V and J are TRBV2 and TRBJ1-5; no firm D call. The CDR3 length is 13 residues. CDR1 and CDR2 from the germline V gene are SNHLY and FYNNEI. The V and J ends lost 7 bases and 1 base respectively, with 8 bases between them. CDR3 amino acids: CASKQNSNQPQHF. The CDR3 DNA follows: TGTGCCAGCAAGCAGAACAGCAATCAGCCCCAGCATTTT.

This chain links TRBV28 with TRBJ2-2; 9 bases match TRBD1. The CDR3 spans 17 residues. With V trimmed by 7 bases and J by 2 bases, 11 bases remained unmatched. Germline CDR1 reads MDHEN; CDR2 reads SYDVKM. DNA of the CDR3: TGTGCCAGCATCAGTAACAGGGGGCGAAGTAACACCGGGGAGCTGTTTTTT. Translation gives CASISNRGRSNTGELFF.

The rearrangement joins TRBV28 to TRBJ1-2; no definite D call. The ends were cut back, 5 bases at V and 5 bases at J, with 9 bases in the middle. CDR3 length equals 12 residues. The germline V gene encodes CDR1 MDHEN and CDR2 SYDVKM. This chain's CDR3 is CASSLKTYGYTF. The CDR3 nucleotides read TGTGCCAGCAGTCTTAAAACATATGGCTACACCTTC.

The CDR3 DNA reads as TGTGCCAGCAGCTACATAGGGACAGGGAACTACGAGCAGTACTTC. This gives the protein CASSYIGTGNYEQYF. The chain employs TRBV7-9 and TRBJ2-7; TRBD1 matches at 9 bases. Germline CDR1 and CDR2: SEHNR and FQNEAQ (reference sequence). CDR3 length: 15 residues. Trimming at V came to 4 bases and at J to 3 bases, leaving 7 bases not matched to a gene. Looking up the rest from reference TRBV7-9 and TRBJ2-7 gives the full variable domain: DTGVSQNPRHKITKRGQNVTFRCDPISEHNRLYWYRQTLGQGPEFLTYFQNEAQLEKSRLLSDRFSAERPKGSFSTLEIQRTEQGDSAMYLCASSYIGTGNYEQYFGPGTRLTVT.

The chain has TRBV6-4 and TRBJ2-6, with D hard to call. The germline V and J ends were trimmed by 0 bases and 5 bases, with 14 bases remaining between them. Per the germline V gene, CDR1 is MRHNA and CDR2 is SNTAGT. The CDR3 sequence is 17 residues long. Here the CDR3 reads CASSDSKDGLRANVLTF. CDR3 coding DNA: TGTGCCAGCAGTGACTCTAAAGACGGTCTTCGGGCCAACGTCCTGACTTTC.

The table lists this clone with a few counts. V usage is TRBV7-8 and J usage is TRBJ2-1, with D tentatively TRBD1 or TRBD2 (6 bases each). CDR3 length equals 14 residues. V lost 4 bases and J 8 bases, leaving 15 bases between the germline ends. CDR1 and CDR2 (germline): SGHVS, FQNEAQ. The CDR3 sequence: CASSYGGGLDEQFF. CDR3 nucleotides: TGTGCCAGCAGCTACGGAGGGGGGTTAGATGAGCAGTTCTTC.

This clone has just one count. The chain joins TRBV9 to TRBJ2-1, with 7 bases that match TRBD2. The germline gives CDR1 SGDLS, CDR2 YYNGEE. Trimming removed 1 base from V and 0 bases from J; junction bases left unmatched: 7. CDR3 length equals 17 residues. In nucleotides, the CDR3 is TGTGCCAGCAGCGTAACTCTAGCGGCCGCCTCCTACAATGAGCAGTTCTTC. Encoded protein: CASSVTLAAASYNEQFF.

The chain couples TRBV7-9 to TRBJ1-2; the D gene is possibly TRBD1 (5 bases). Looked up from germline, CDR1 is SEHNR and CDR2 is FQNEAQ (reference sequence). V lost 5 bases, J lost 8 bases, and 12 bases lay in between. The length of the CDR3 is 12 residues. The CDR3 region is CASSGQGRGYTF. The CDR3 nucleotides read TGTGCCAGCAGCGGGCAGGGACGCGGCTACACCTTC.

The rearrangement links TRBV18 to TRBJ2-7, with 11 bases that match TRBD2. The CDR3 consists of 16 residues. The V gene's germline CDR1 is KGHSH and CDR2 LQKENI. V was clipped by 4 bases and J by 2 bases; unmatched bases: 7. DNA for the CDR3: TGTGCCAGCTCACACGTAGCGGGAGGGGGAACCTACGAGCAGTACTTC. This encodes CASSHVAGGGTYEQYF.

The genes are TRBV6-5 and TRBJ1-2, with TRBD1 matching over 7 bases. The CDR3 extends over 12 amino acids. Trimming removed 4 bases from V and 6 bases from J; junction bases left unmatched: 2. The germline V gene encodes CDR1 MNHEY and CDR2 SVGAGI. DNA of the CDR3: TGTGCCAGCAGTTCTAGGGGGCATGGCTACACCTTC. As protein: CASSSRGHGYTF.

This rearrangement joins TRBV10-3 to TRBJ2-3; 7 nucleotides line up with TRBD2. The CDR3 spans 14 residues. The germline V gene has CDR1 ENHRY and CDR2 SYGVKD. The V segment lost 2 bases and the J segment 4 bases; nucleotides outside the gene matches: 3. The CDR3 coding sequence is TGTGCCATCAGTGAGGGACTAGACGCAGATACGCAGTATTTT. It is translated as CAISEGLDADTQYF.

This rearrangement joins TRBV6-6 to TRBJ2-7; 11 bases agree with TRBD1. Germline V CDR1 and CDR2: MNHNY, SVGAGI (reference sequence). The CDR3 is made up of 14 amino acids. The trim removed 5 bases at V and 7 bases at J, leaving 7 bases unmatched. CDR3 sequence (DNA): TGTGCCAGCAGTAGGACAGGGGGCGCGGGGGAGCAGTACTTC. The encoded protein is CASSRTGGAGEQYF.

This sequence joins TRBV5-5 and TRBJ1-5; D is unclear. CDR3 length equals 17 residues. Germline V gene lookup returns CDR1 SGHKS and CDR2 YYEKEE (reference sequence). Deletions cut 1 base from V and 3 bases from J, with 17 bases between. CDR3 sequence reads: CASSLRKAELTNQPQHF. CDR3 coding DNA: TGTGCCAGCAGCTTGAGGAAGGCCGAACTTACCAATCAGCCCCAGCATTTT. The whole variable domain, remainder taken from reference TRBV5-5 and TRBJ1-5, is DAGVTQSPTHLIKTRGQQVTLRCSPISGHKSVSWYQQVLGQGPQFIFQYYEKEERGRGNFPDRFSARQFPNYSSELNVNALLLGDSALYLCASSLRKAELTNQPQHFGDGTRLSIL.

A single count supports this clone. This rearrangement joins TRBV27 to TRBJ2-1, with 8 bases that match TRBD2. V was clipped by 0 bases and J by 5 bases; unmatched bases: 9. Germline values: CDR1 MNHEY, CDR2 SMNVEV (reference sequence). This CDR3 is 17 amino acids long. This chain's CDR3 is CASSLSFGGGLNNEQFF. The CDR3 DNA follows: TGTGCCAGCAGTTTATCGTTCGGGGGGGGACTGAACAATGAGCAGTTCTTC.

This chain connects TRBV7-3 to TRBJ2-1; D is possibly TRBD2 (5 bases). Germline V CDR1 and CDR2: SGHTA, FQGTGA. The CDR3 is 13 residues long. V gave up 6 bases and J gave up 2 bases, with 8 bases separating them. This CDR3 is CASRFGAYNEQFF. In nucleotides, the CDR3 is TGTGCCAGCAGATTCGGGGCCTACAATGAGCAGTTCTTC.

The V call is TRBV6-5, the J call TRBJ1-3; weak D call: TRBD1 (5 bases). Germline CDR1 is MNHEY and CDR2 is SVGAGI. This CDR3 comprises 14 residues. Trimming pared 5 bases from V and 0 bases from J, leaving 8 bases between. The CDR3 spells CASSPGTSGNTIYF. CDR3 DNA: TGTGCCAGCAGTCCCGGGACCTCTGGAAACACCATATATTTT.

The chain couples TRBV7-2 to TRBJ2-1; possible D gene TRBD1, 5 bases. The CDR3 length is 13 residues. Germline V gives CDR1 SGHTA, CDR2 FQGNSA. V lost 0 bases, J lost 8 bases, and 8 bases lay in between. As DNA, the CDR3 is TGTGCCAGCAGCTTAGCCCAGGGCCATGAGCAGTTCTTC. Amino acids: CASSLAQGHEQFF.